A selection of T cell receptor beta chains follows, all from one sample in a study of beta chain features in type 1 diabetes. Some clones are missing from TCRdb's copy, which holds only in-frame ones; the method was immunoSEQ multiplex PCR. Among approximately 170,000 clones listed, about 9.8% were seen once. Sequencing was performed on central memory CD4+ T cells from blood. The receptor source for this set is a woman younger than 30 in good health. Both conserved end residues are part of each CDR3. D genes are given only for firm matches. Clone size is not always given. Where it is, it says once, few, many or a class for expanded clones.

V gene	J gene	D gene	clone size	CDR3 protein	CDR3 DNA
TRBV4-1	TRBJ2-7	TRBD2	-	CASSQFGLAGKYEQYF	TGCGCCAGCAGCCAGTTCGGACTAGCGGGAAAATACGAGCAGTACTTC
TRBV4-2	TRBJ1-4	-	-	CASSEDRGFLEKLFF	TGTGCCAGCAGCGAAGATAGGGGGTTTCTCGAAAAACTGTTTTTT
TRBV30	TRBJ1-1	TRBD1	-	CAWSRPGQGGKAFF	TGTGCCTGGAGTCGTCCGGGACAGGGGGGGAAAGCTTTCTTT
TRBV7-2	TRBJ2-2	TRBD1	few	CASRPGQGATGELFF	TGTGCCAGCAGGCCGGGACAGGGGGCCACCGGGGAGCTGTTTTTT
TRBV6-1	TRBJ2-5	-	few	CASSDTHSPETQYF	TGTGCCAGCAGTGATACTCATAGCCCAGAGACCCAGTACTTC
TRBV18	TRBJ2-7	-	-	CASSPWGSRGEQYF	TGTGCCAGCTCACCATGGGGTAGCCGGGGCGAGCAGTACTTC
TRBV2	TRBJ1-3	-	-	CASSRRGGNTIYF	TGTGCCAGCAGCCGCCGAGGTGGAAACACCATATATTTT
TRBV5-5	TRBJ2-3	-	-	CASSLTGTTDTQYF	TGTGCCAGCAGCTTGACAGGGACGACAGATACGCAGTATTTT
TRBV5-4	TRBJ2-1	TRBD2	-	CASSQASGGLYNEQFF	TGTGCCAGCAGCCAGGCTAGCGGGGGCCTCTACAATGAGCAGTTCTTC
TRBV5-1	TRBJ2-7	TRBD1	-	CASRGTPGTGGKEQYF	TGCGCCAGCAGAGGAACCCCCGGGACAGGGGGCAAGGAGCAGTACTTC